This T cell receptor beta chain was captured by sequencing in a study of T cell responses to AZD1222 COVID-19 vaccine. Study details: Whether given at about 4 or about 12 weeks, second doses were pooled.

Measured with immunoSEQ multiplex PCR; TCRdb has only the in-frame clones, and not every one. The repertoire consists of tens of thousands of clones, with over 85% occurring once and the leading ten covering 8.1%. This CDR3 contains 16 residues. The germline CDR1 and CDR2 sequences are MRHNA and SNTAGT. V lost 2 bases to trimming and J lost 1 base, with 13 bases between them. General study findings and limits: Among those given AZD1222, only five or six were seropositive at baseline. Regions 160-218 and 743-854 dominated among vaccine-associated CD4 TCRs spanning spike. A mostly white British donor set with more females was recruited, and clonal diversity was possibly underestimated.

Regarding this clone: Its antigen is unknown.

The input for sequencing was peripheral blood, taken on day 0 of AZD1222 vaccination. The chain couples TRBV6-4 to TRBJ2-3; D may correspond to TRBD1 or TRBD2 (6 bases each). The sequence was obtained from an adult in good health. For the CDR3, the DNA is TGTGCCAGCAGTGACGGAGGGGGGAAGGGCACAGATACGCAGTATTTT. Translation: CASSDGGGKGTDTQYF.